The clone carrying this T cell receptor (beta chain) was counted only a few times. Its antigen is still unknown. Relative to the germline gene, one junction end is altered; a read error may explain this. The data were taken from a study of T cells in Graves' hyperthyroidism and ophthalmopathy. The CDR3 totals 16 residues. The germline CDR1 and CDR2 sequences are SSHAT and FNYEAQ (reference sequence). Amplification of TCR beta CDR3 regions used RNA as the template. HTBI primers were used for first-round RT-PCR of the TCR CDR3. TCRdb re-analysed the multiplex PCR reads in MiXCR, keeping a single row per CDR3 protein. The sample yields roughly 250,000 distinct CDR3 sequences, more than 12% seen once. Study-wide points: Ophthalmopathy onset followed model prediction by a median approximately six months.

The blood sample was taken at first hyperthyroidism diagnosis, before any ophthalmopathy symptoms. This rearrangement joins TRBV7-7 to TRBJ2-2; 8 nucleotides match TRBD1. Sequencing was carried out using blood. The receptor comes from a woman aged 40 to 55 with Graves' hyperthyroidism that later progressed to Graves' ophthalmopathy. CDR3 coding DNA: TGTGCTAGCAGCGCTCTCGGACAGGGACAGAGCGAGGAGCTGTTTTTT. Translation: CASSALGQGQSEELFF.